This T cell receptor beta chain was obtained from a study of PD-1 blockade in classical Hodgkin lymphoma. This CDR3 comprises 14 residues. Germline loops: CDR1 ENHRY, CDR2 SYGVKD. Trimming pared 2 bases from V and 0 bases from J, leaving 8 bases between. Every single patient, without exception, relapsed after autologous stem cell transplantation, and brentuximab vedotin exposure varied. Here immunoSEQ multiplex PCR was the method, and the copy in TCRdb shows in-frame clones only, minus some. The sample consists of 57,000 or so clones, around 88% of them appearing once. Specimen: peripheral blood mononuclear cells (PBMCs), collected at baseline. This chain connects TRBV10-3 to TRBJ2-7, with D possibly being TRBD2 (5 bases). This receptor was obtained from a human donor with classical Hodgkin lymphoma. CDR3 DNA sequence: TGTGCCATCAGTGAGACGGGGAGCTCCTACGAGCAGTACTTC. The encoded protein is CAISETGSSYEQYF.